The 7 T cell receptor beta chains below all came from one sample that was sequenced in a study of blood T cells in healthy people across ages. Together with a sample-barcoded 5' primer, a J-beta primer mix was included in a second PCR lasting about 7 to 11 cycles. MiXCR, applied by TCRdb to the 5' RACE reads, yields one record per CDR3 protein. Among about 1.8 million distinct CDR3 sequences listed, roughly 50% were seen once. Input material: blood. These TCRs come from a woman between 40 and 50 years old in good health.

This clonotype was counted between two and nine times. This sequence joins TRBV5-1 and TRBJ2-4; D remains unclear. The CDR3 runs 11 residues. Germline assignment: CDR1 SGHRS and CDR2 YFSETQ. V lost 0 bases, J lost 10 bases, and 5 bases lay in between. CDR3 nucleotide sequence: TGCGCCAGCAGCTTGGGTCGGATTCAGTACTTC. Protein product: CASSLGRIQYF.

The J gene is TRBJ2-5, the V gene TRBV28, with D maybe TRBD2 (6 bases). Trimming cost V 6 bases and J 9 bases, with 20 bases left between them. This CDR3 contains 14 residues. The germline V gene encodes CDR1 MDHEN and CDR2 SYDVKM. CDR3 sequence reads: CASSPPGVKRPQYF. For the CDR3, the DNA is TGTGCCAGCAGCCCTCCGGGAGTCAAGAGACCCCAGTACTTC.

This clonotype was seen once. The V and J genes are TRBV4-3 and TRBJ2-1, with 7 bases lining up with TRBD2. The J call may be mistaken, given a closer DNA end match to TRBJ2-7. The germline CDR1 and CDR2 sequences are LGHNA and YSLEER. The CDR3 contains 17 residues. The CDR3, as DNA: TGCGCCAGCAGCCAAGACGGGGAGGGGACTCGACGCGGCGAGCAGTACTTC. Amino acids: CASSQDGEGTRRGEQYF.

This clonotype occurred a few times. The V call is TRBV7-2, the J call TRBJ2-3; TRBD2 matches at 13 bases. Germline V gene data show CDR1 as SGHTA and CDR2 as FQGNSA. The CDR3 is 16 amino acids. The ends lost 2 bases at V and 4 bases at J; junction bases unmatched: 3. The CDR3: CASSLSLAGGPDTQYF. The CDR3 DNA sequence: TGTGCCAGCAGCTTATCACTAGCGGGGGGGCCAGATACGCAGTATTTT.

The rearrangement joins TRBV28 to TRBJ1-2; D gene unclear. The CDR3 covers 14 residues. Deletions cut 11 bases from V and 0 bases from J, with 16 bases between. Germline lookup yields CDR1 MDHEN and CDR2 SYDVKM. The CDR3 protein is CAYAHGGTNYGYTF. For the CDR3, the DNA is TGTGCCTACGCCCATGGCGGAACTAACTATGGCTACACCTTC.

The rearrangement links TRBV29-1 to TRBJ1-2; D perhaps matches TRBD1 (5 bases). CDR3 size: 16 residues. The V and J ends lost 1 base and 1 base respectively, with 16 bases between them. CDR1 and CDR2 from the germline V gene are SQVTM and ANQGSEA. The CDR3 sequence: CSVEAVRTTNNYGYTF. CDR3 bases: TGCAGCGTTGAAGCGGTACGGACAACGAATAACTATGGCTACACCTTC.

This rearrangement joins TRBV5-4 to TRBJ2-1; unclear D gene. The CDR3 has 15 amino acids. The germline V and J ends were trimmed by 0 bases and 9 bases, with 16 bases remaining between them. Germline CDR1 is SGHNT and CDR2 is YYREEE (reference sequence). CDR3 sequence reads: CASSLGQGSGAEQFF. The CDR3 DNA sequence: TGTGCCAGCAGCTTGGGCCAAGGGTCGGGTGCTGAGCAGTTCTTC.